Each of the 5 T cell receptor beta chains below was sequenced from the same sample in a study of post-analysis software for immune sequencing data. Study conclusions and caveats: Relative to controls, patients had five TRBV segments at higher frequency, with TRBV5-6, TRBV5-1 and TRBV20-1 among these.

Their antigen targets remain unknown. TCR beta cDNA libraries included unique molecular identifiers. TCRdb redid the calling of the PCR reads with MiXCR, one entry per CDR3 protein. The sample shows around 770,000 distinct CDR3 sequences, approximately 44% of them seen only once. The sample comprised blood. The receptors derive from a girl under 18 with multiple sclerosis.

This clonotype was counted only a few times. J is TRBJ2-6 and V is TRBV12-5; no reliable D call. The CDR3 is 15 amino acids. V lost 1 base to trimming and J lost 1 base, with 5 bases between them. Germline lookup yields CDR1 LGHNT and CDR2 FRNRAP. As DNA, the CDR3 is TGTGCTAGTGGTTTGGGTACATCTGGGGCCAACGTCCTGACTTTC. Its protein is CASGLGTSGANVLTF.

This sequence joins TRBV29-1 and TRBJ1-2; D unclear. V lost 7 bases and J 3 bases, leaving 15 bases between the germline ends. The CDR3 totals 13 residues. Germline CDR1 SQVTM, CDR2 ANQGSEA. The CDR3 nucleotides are TGCAGCGCCCTCTTCCTTGGGGACTATGGCTACACCTTC. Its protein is CSALFLGDYGYTF.

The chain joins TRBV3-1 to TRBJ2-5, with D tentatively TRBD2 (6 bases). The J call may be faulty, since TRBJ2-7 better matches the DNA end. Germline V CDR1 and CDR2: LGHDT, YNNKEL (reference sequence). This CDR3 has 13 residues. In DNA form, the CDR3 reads TGTGCCAGCAGGACGGCGGGGCAGGACGAGCAGTACTTC. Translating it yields CASRTAGQDEQYF.

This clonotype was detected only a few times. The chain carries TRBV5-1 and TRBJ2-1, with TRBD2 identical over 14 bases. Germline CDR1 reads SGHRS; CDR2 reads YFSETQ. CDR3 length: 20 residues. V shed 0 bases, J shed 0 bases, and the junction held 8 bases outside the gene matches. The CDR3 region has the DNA TGCGCCAGCAGCTTGGGACTAGCGGGAGGGTTTACAAGCTCCTACAATGAGCAGTTCTTC. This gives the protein CASSLGLAGGFTSSYNEQFF.

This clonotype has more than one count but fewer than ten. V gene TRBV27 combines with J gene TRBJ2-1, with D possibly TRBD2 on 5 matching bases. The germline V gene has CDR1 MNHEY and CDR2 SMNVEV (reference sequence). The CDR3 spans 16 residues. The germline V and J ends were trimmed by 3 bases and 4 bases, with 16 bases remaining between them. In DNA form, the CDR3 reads TGTGCCAGCAGTTTTCTTAGACGGGAAAGATACAATGAGCAGTTCTTC. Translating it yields CASSFLRRERYNEQFF.